This T cell receptor (beta chain) was sequenced during a study of metastatic and nonmetastatic thyroid tumors. This clone was seen at least ten times. There were no patients who had received any treatment before thyroid surgery. This CDR3 has 13 amino acids. CDR1 is LNHDA and CDR2 is SQIVND in the germline V gene (reference sequence). Trimming took 5 bases from V and 11 from J, leaving 13 bases between them. TCRdb re-analyzed the PCR reads through MiXCR. The data contain tens of thousands of clones, roughly 14% of them singletons. This TCR was recovered from a female donor with papillary thyroid cancer or a benign thyroid nodule (not recorded which). Some clones in this sample may be carry-over from other donors' samples. Material for sequencing was tumor tissue. The V call is TRBV19, the J call TRBJ1-6; the D is unclear. CDR3 amino acids: CASSPASGPPLHF. The CDR3 DNA follows: TGTGCCAGTAGTCCCGCCTCAGGTCCACCCCTCCACTTT.